This TCR beta chain was profiled in a study of T-cell memory formation after mild COVID-19. Study-wide background: The two donors had largely donor-specific TCR clusters. Study findings and constraints: The pre-infection memory compartment contained some responding clones, suggesting cross-reactive memory joined. Later expanders leaned toward CD4+, whereas clones contracting from day 15 to 85 were balanced CD4/CD8.

This clonotype was counted many times. What it binds is not known. TCRdb passed the 5' RACE reads through MiXCR, listing each CDR3 protein once. The table records over 40,000 distinct CDR3 sequences, more than 10% of them present only once. The CDR3 runs to 16 residues. Trimming took 1 base from V and 12 from J; bases not matched to a gene: 14. The germline V gene encodes CDR1 SEHNR and CDR2 FQNEAQ (reference sequence). The chain employs TRBV7-9 and TRBJ2-1, with 8 nucleotides matching TRBD2. Sequencing was performed on PBMCs or a T cell subset sorted from them (not recorded which). The receptor was derived from a man between 18 and 35 years old who had mild COVID-19 (a few samples of this study predate the infection). Cell type and time point are not known. Here the CDR3 reads CASSLGRTSFPQWQFF. Here the CDR3 DNA reads TGTGCCAGCAGCTTAGGCCGGACTAGCTTCCCGCAATGGCAGTTCTTC.